A selection of T cell receptor beta chains follows, all from one sample in a study of blood T cell repertoires in COVID-19. Profiling relied on immunoSEQ multiplex PCR, and the TCRdb table lists in-frame clones only, not all of them. The table includes tens of thousands of clones, approximately 89% detected once. Sequencing input: peripheral blood. The receptor set was obtained from a man in his fifties or sixties with active or convalescent COVID-19. The CDR3 runs from the conserved cysteine through the conserved F or W. The D gene is left open where the match is weak. Clone sizes are given selectively: once, few, many, or a class where the clone is expanded.

d_call j_call clone_size v_call cdr3_nt cdr3_aa
NA TRBJ2-7 few TRBV23-1 TGCGCCAGCAGTCACCACCCTAGGCGGTTC CASSHHPRRF
TRBD1 TRBJ1-3 NA TRBV18 TGTGCCAGCTCATCCGGGACAGGCTCTGGAAACACCATATATTTT CASSSGTGSGNTIYF
NA TRBJ1-2 NA TRBV7-9 TGTGCCAGCAGCACGCAAGTGCAGGGAGGCTATGGCTACACCTTC CASSTQVQGGYGYTF
NA TRBJ2-7 NA TRBV24-1 TGTGCCACCAGTGAAGCGAACAGGGTAGAGGCTTTGGCCTACGAGCAGTACTTC CATSEANRVEALAYEQYF
NA TRBJ2-7 NA TRBV7-2 TGTGCCAGCAGCTTAGGGGGGCTCGCCTACGAGCAGTACTTC CASSLGGLAYEQYF
TRBD2 TRBJ2-1 NA TRBV24-1 TGTGCCACCAGGGCCCGGGACTCTAGCGGCCATGAGCAGTTCTTC CATRARDSSGHEQFF
NA TRBJ1-4 NA TRBV1 TGCACCAGCAGCGCCTTTCCGGGACAAAATGAAAAACTGTTTTTT CTSSAFPGQNEKLFF
NA TRBJ1-2 once TRBV6-5 TGTGCCAGCAGTTACTCGGGGGCCACTAACTATGGCTACACCTTC CASSYSGATNYGYTF
NA TRBJ1-3 NA TRBV5-6 TGTGCCAGCAGCTTGGCTTACAACCTCCGCTCTGGAAACACCATATATTTT CASSLAYNLRSGNTIYF
NA TRBJ2-3 NA TRBV20-1 TGCAGTGCTAGTATTGGTGCGGTAGATACGCAGTATTTT CSASIGAVDTQYF
TRBD1 TRBJ1-2 NA TRBV4-3 TGCGCCAGCAGCCATTCAACAGGGGCAGAGTATGGCTACACCTTC CASSHSTGAEYGYTF
TRBD1 TRBJ2-1 NA TRBV3-1/TRBV3-2 TGTGCCAGCAGCCAAGGGGGGACAGGGCTTTCCTACAATGAGCAGTTCTTC CASSQGGTGLSYNEQFF
TRBD1 TRBJ2-7 NA TRBV5-4 TGTGCCAGCAGCTCCCGGGACAGGGGTCCAAAAGAGCAGTACTTC CASSSRDRGPKEQYF
TRBD1 TRBJ2-1 NA TRBV15 TGTGCCACCAGTCTGGGGACAGGGGGCACCAATGAGCAGTTCTTC CATSLGTGGTNEQFF
NA TRBJ2-7 NA TRBV19 TGTGCCAGTAGTATAGACAGGGGCCGTTACGAGCAGTACTTC CASSIDRGRYEQYF
NA TRBJ2-7 NA TRBV11-3 TGTGCCAGCAGCACCTTCTACACGGGCGAGCAGTACTTC CASSTFYTGEQYF
NA TRBJ1-2 NA TRBV28 TGTGCCAGCAGTTTAGGGCTTATAAATGATGGCTACACCTTC CASSLGLINDGYTF
TRBD1 TRBJ1-5 once TRBV28 TGTGCCAGCAGGTCGAGACAGGGATATAGCAATCAGCCCCAGCATTTT CASRSRQGYSNQPQHF